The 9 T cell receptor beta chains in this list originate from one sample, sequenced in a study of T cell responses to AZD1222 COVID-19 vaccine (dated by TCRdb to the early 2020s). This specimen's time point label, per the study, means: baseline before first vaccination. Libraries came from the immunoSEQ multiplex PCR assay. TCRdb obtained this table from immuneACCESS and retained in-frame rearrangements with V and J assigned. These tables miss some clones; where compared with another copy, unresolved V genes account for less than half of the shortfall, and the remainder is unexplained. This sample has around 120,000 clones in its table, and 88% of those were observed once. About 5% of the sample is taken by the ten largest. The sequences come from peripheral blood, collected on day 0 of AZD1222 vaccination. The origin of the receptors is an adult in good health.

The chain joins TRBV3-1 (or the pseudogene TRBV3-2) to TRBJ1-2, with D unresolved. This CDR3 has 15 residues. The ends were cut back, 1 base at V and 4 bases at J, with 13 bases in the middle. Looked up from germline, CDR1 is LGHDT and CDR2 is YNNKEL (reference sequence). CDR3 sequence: CASSQVLGSGYGYTF. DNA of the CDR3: TGTGCCAGCAGCCAAGTCCTCGGCAGCGGCTATGGCTACACCTTC.

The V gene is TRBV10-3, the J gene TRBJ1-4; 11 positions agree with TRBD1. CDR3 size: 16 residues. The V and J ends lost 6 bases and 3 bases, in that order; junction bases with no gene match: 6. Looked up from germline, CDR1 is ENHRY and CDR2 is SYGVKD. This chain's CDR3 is CAISRDRGTSNEKLFF. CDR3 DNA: TGTGCCATCAGCCGGGACAGGGGGACCTCTAATGAAAAACTGTTTTTT.

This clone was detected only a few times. CDR3 in amino acids: CASTGTEYNSPLHF. The DNA of the CDR3 is TGTGCCAGTACCGGGACAGAATATAATTCACCCCTCCACTTT. The chain uses TRBV19 and TRBJ1-6; 7 positions agree with TRBD1. Germline lookup yields CDR1 LNHDA and CDR2 SQIVND (reference sequence). The length of the CDR3 is 14 residues. Germline trimming cut 7 bases from V and 4 bases from J; bases unmatched to any gene: 4. Drawing the rest from reference TRBV19 and TRBJ1-6, the complete variable domain is DGGITQSPKYLFRKEGQNVTLSCEQNLNHDAMYWYRQDPGQGLRLIYYSQIVNDFQKGDIAEGYSVSREKKESFPLTVTSAQKNPTAFYLCASTGTEYNSPLHFGNGTRLTVT.

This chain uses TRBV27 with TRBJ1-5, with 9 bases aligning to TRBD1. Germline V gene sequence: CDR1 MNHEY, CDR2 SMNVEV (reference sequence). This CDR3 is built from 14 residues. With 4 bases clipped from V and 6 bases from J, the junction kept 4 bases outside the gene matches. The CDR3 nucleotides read TGTGCCAGCAGTTCGACAGGGGGTCTTCAGCCCCAGCATTTT. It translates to CASSSTGGLQPQHF.

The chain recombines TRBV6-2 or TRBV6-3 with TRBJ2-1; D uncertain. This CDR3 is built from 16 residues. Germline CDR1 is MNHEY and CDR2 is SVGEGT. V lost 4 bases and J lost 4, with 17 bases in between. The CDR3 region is CASSSFRAQDYNEQFF. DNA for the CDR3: TGTGCCAGCAGTTCATTCCGGGCGCAGGATTACAATGAGCAGTTCTTC.

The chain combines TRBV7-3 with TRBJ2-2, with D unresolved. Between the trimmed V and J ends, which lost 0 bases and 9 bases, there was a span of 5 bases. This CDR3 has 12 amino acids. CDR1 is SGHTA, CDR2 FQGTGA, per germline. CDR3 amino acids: CASSLTGRELFF. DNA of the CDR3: TGTGCCAGCAGCTTAACAGGCAGGGAGCTGTTTTTT.

CDR3 coding DNA: TGTGCCAGCAGCTTAGCAGGGGGCACAGATACGCAGTATTTT. As protein: CASSLAGGTDTQYF. J is TRBJ2-3 and V is TRBV7-9; D perhaps matches TRBD1 (5 bases). Deletions cut 0 bases from V and 1 base from J, with 5 bases between. Looked up from germline, CDR1 is SEHNR and CDR2 is FQNEAQ (reference sequence). This CDR3 has 14 amino acids.

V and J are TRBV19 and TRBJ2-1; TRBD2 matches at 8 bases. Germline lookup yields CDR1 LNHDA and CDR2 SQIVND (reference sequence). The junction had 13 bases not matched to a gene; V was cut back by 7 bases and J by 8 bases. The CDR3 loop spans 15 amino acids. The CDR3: CASTLRGGRLDEQFF. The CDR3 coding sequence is TGTGCCAGTACCCTACGGGGGGGCCGCCTAGATGAGCAGTTCTTC.

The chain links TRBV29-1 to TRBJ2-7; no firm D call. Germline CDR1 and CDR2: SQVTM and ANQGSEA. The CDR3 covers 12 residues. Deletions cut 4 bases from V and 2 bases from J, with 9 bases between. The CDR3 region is CSVVSETYEQYF. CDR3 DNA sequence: TGCAGCGTTGTTTCCGAGACCTACGAGCAGTACTTC.